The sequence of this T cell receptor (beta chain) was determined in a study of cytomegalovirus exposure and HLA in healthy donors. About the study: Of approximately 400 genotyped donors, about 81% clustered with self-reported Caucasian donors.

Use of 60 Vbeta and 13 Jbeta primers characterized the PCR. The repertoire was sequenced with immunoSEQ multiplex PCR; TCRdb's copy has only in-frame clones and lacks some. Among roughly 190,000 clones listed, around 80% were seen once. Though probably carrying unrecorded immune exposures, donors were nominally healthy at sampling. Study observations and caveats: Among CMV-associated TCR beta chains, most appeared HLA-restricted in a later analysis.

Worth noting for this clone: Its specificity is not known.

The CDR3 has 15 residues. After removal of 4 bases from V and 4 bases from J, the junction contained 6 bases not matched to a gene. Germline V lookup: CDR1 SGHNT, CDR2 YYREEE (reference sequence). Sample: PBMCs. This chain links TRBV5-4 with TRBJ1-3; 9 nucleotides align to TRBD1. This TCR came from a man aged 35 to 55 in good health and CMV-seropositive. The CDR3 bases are TGTGCCAGCAGCCGGGACAGGGTCGAAGGAAACACCATATATTTT. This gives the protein CASSRDRVEGNTIYF.